This passage covers 24 T cell receptor beta chains from one sample sequenced in a study of CD8 T cells in ankylosing spondylitis (TCRdb year 2017). Receptors were amplified or captured by 5' RACE. TCRdb names Illumina HiSeq 2500 as the instrument used. TCRdb reprocessing: public reads trimmed at Q25 with fastp, clones called with MiXCR, in-frame beta chains kept. Identical CDR3 proteins give one entry, which carries the most common genes and DNA. The sample includes about 300,000 distinct CDR3 sequences, with less than 25% observed a single time. The ten biggest clones cover 3.5% of the sample. Sequenced sample: blood, either unsorted or a sorted T cell fraction (not recorded which). These receptors all stem from a female donor with ankylosing spondylitis or in good health (not recorded which).

The chain couples TRBV29-1 to TRBJ2-5, with 7 bases matching TRBD2. From germline, CDR1 is SQVTM and CDR2 ANQGSEA. This CDR3 spans 15 amino acids. J lost 5 bases, V lost 5 bases, and 14 bases had no gene match. In nucleotides, the CDR3 is TGCAGCGTTCTCGGACTAGGAGGATTCGGTGAGACCCAGTACTTC. Protein product: CSVLGLGGFGETQYF.

The chain uses TRBV7-2 and TRBJ2-2, with TRBD2 identical over 9 bases. CDR3 size: 17 residues. V gave up 10 bases and J gave up 6 bases; unmatched junction bases: 18. CDR1 and CDR2 (germline): SGHTA, FQGNSA. This CDR3 is CATREALAGARAGELFF. In DNA, the CDR3 is TGTGCCACCCGCGAGGCGTTAGCGGGAGCTAGGGCCGGGGAGCTGTTTTTT.

J is TRBJ2-1 and V is TRBV9; D is ambiguous. V was shortened by 4 bases and J by 4 bases, with 9 bases between the two germline ends. The CDR3 length is 13 residues. The germline CDR1 and CDR2 sequences are SGDLS and YYNGEE. The CDR3 region has the DNA TGTGCCAGCAGCCCTCGGACGTACAATGAGCAGTTCTTC. Residues: CASSPRTYNEQFF.

This clonotype was seen repeatedly, ten times or more. The J gene is TRBJ2-7, the V gene TRBV20-1; D might be TRBD2 (5 bases). The CDR3 loop spans 16 amino acids. V dropped 8 bases and J dropped 0 bases, with 23 bases sitting between them. In germline, CDR1 is DFQATT, CDR2 SNEGSKA (reference sequence). The CDR3 coding sequence is TGCAGTTCCATGCCCCCGGTGCCTGGGAGCTCCTACGAGCAGTACTTC. Its protein product is CSSMPPVPGSSYEQYF.

This clonotype was seen a handful of times. The genes are TRBV5-1 and TRBJ2-5; weak D call: TRBD2 (5 bases). Germline CDR1 and CDR2: SGHRS and YFSETQ. The V end lost 3 bases, the J end lost 4 bases, and 10 bases lay between the germline ends. The CDR3 length is 13 residues. The CDR3 is CASSSEAGETQYF. CDR3 bases: TGCGCCAGCAGCTCGGAGGCCGGAGAGACCCAGTACTTC.

This clonotype was picked up a small number of times. J is TRBJ2-7 and V is TRBV6-1; TRBD2 matches at 12 bases. Germline V gene sequence: CDR1 MNHNS, CDR2 SASEGT. The CDR3 is 15 residues long. V lost 4 bases to trimming and J lost 2 bases; unmatched junction nucleotides: 3. The CDR3 DNA follows: TGTGCCAGCAGTGCTAGCGGGAGGGCGACCTACGAGCAGTACTTC. This gives the protein CASSASGRATYEQYF.

The chain recombines TRBV10-3 with TRBJ2-1, with 12 bases matching TRBD2. Germline assignment: CDR1 ENHRY and CDR2 SYGVKD. J lost 9 bases, V lost 2 bases, and 11 bases had no gene match. This CDR3 has 17 amino acids. CDR3 DNA sequence: TGTGCCATCAGTGAGCGTGGACTAGCGGGACCTCCGGTTGAGCAGTTCTTC. Amino acids: CAISERGLAGPPVEQFF.

This clonotype was found a few times. The V call is TRBV9, the J call TRBJ2-1; TRBD2 matches at 11 bases. The CDR3 loop spans 15 amino acids. The V segment lost 4 bases and the J segment 5 bases; nucleotides outside the gene matches: 5. Germline V CDR1 and CDR2: SGDLS, YYNGEE. The CDR3 DNA reads as TGTGCCAGCAGCCTAACTAGCGGGAGCCACAATGAGCAGTTCTTC. This gives the protein CASSLTSGSHNEQFF.

This clonotype turned up a few times. This chain joins TRBV18 and TRBJ1-1; D gene uncertain. This CDR3 is built from 15 residues. Per the germline V gene, CDR1 is KGHSH and CDR2 is LQKENI. V lost 3 bases, J lost 0 bases, and 11 bases lay in between. In nucleotides, the CDR3 is TGTGCCAGCTCACCCCTTGCGCAGCTGAACACTGAAGCTTTCTTT. Its translation is CASSPLAQLNTEAFF.

In this sample, this clonotype turned up many times. V and J are TRBV29-1 and TRBJ2-3; TRBD2 matches 8 bases. CDR1 SQVTM and CDR2 ANQGSEA come from the germline V gene. The CDR3 runs to 13 residues. V was pared by 4 bases and J by 3 bases, with 3 bases of the junction left unmatched. CDR3 DNA sequence: TGCAGCGTTGCTCGGGAGGGGACAGATACGCAGTATTTT. Translation gives CSVAREGTDTQYF.

The chain combines TRBV12-3 or TRBV12-4 with TRBJ2-2; 9 bases align to TRBD1. With V trimmed by 1 base and J by 7 bases, 4 bases remained unmatched. The CDR3 has 15 residues. The CDR3 coding sequence is TGTGCCAGCAGTTTAGGAGACAGGGGGATCGGGGAGCTGTTTTTT. The encoded protein is CASSLGDRGIGELFF.

This clonotype was counted ten times or more. The chain uses TRBV6-1 and TRBJ2-1; either TRBD1 or TRBD2 may fit D (6 bases each). The CDR3 has 13 amino acids. CDR1 is MNHNS and CDR2 is SASEGT in the germline V gene. V was clipped by 7 bases and J by 6 bases, with 13 bases between them. CDR3 amino acids: CASKGDFPNEQFF. The CDR3, as DNA: TGTGCCAGCAAGGGGGACTTCCCCAATGAGCAGTTCTTC.

This clonotype was counted only a few times. The CDR3 DNA sequence: TGCGCCAGCAGCCAAGATATGGACCCCCTAGAGCAGTACTTC. Translated: CASSQDMDPLEQYF. The V gene is TRBV4-3, the J gene TRBJ2-7; the D is unclear. The CDR3 totals 14 residues. Germline V gene sequence: CDR1 LGHNA, CDR2 YSLEER. The V end lost 0 bases, the J end lost 7 bases, and 13 bases lay between the germline ends.

V and J are TRBV6-5 and TRBJ2-7; the match to TRBD1 covers 8 bases. Germline CDR1 and CDR2: MNHEY and SVGAGI. The CDR3 is 14 residues long. V shed 7 bases, J shed 2 bases, and the junction held 7 bases outside the gene matches. CDR3 in DNA: TGTGCCAGCACCGGGACAGGAACTACCTACGAGCAGTACTTC. Protein sequence: CASTGTGTTYEQYF.

The rearrangement uses TRBV9 and TRBJ2-7; D is ambiguous. Trimming cost V 0 bases and J 0 bases, with 10 bases left between them. Germline CDR1 and CDR2: SGDLS and YYNGEE. The CDR3 loop spans 15 amino acids. The CDR3 DNA follows: TGTGCCAGCAGCGTAGAAGGCGCGAACTCCTACGAGCAGTACTTC. Encoded protein: CASSVEGANSYEQYF.

This clonotype was found many times. V gene TRBV12-3 or TRBV12-4 combines with J gene TRBJ2-1, with no clear D. The CDR3 length is 11 residues. Trimming took 0 bases from V and 9 from J, leaving 3 bases between them. CDR3: CASSLASEQFF. The DNA for the CDR3 is TGTGCCAGCAGTTTAGCGAGTGAGCAGTTCTTC.

This clonotype was detected only a few times. The J gene is TRBJ2-1, the V gene TRBV12-3 or TRBV12-4; weak D call: TRBD2 (6 bases). V dropped 1 base and J dropped 6 bases, with 13 bases sitting between them. The CDR3 extends over 15 amino acids. In DNA, the CDR3 is TGTGCCAGCAGTTTAGTTCGAACGGGAGCCAATGAGCAGTTCTTC. Translating it yields CASSLVRTGANEQFF.

This clonotype came up many times. This sequence joins TRBV29-1 and TRBJ1-2; D is unclear. The CDR3 extends over 12 amino acids. V shed 5 bases and J shed 6 bases, with 13 bases lying between them. Germline V lookup: CDR1 SQVTM, CDR2 ANQGSEA. CDR3 DNA sequence: TGCAGCGTTAAGACGCTCGGGGATGGCTACACCTTC. Residues: CSVKTLGDGYTF.

This clonotype was seen ten or more times. The rearrangement joins TRBV10-3 to TRBJ1-2; the D is unclear. This CDR3 has 11 residues. V lost 4 bases, J lost 5 bases, and 5 bases lay in between. CDR1 is ENHRY and CDR2 is SYGVKD in the germline V gene. The chain's CDR3 is CAISVAYGYTF. CDR3 nucleotide sequence: TGTGCCATCAGTGTGGCTTATGGCTACACCTTC.

The chain links TRBV24-1 to TRBJ2-7; no clear D. There are 15 residues in the CDR3. The germline V and J ends were trimmed by 2 bases and 5 bases, with 15 bases remaining between them. Per germline, CDR1 KGHDR and CDR2 SFDVKD. DNA of the CDR3: TGTGCCACCAGTGATTCAGCCCTCGGACGAAACGAGCAGTACTTC. It is translated as CATSDSALGRNEQYF.

In this sample, this clonotype turned up many times. V is TRBV10-3 and J is TRBJ1-1; D perhaps matches TRBD1 (6 bases). V was clipped by 8 bases and J by 0 bases, with 13 bases between them. Germline CDR1 and CDR2: ENHRY and SYGVKD. CDR3 length: 14 amino acids. The CDR3 here is CAIRTVSMNTEAFF. The CDR3 DNA reads TGTGCCATCCGGACAGTATCTATGAACACTGAAGCTTTCTTT.

This clonotype has a handful of counts. CDR3 region: CASSTRQGAYGYTF. The CDR3 bases are TGTGCCAGCAGTACCAGACAGGGGGCCTATGGCTACACCTTC. This chain joins TRBV12-3 or TRBV12-4 and TRBJ1-2; 10 bases agree with TRBD1. The CDR3 is 14 residues long. V lost 5 bases, J lost 4 bases, and 4 bases stayed unmatched.

CDR3 sequence (DNA): TGTGCCAGCTCCCCAAGGCGACAGGGGTTAAGGGGCCAAGAGACCCAGTACTTC. It encodes CASSPRRQGLRGQETQYF. The chain couples TRBV18 to TRBJ2-5; 8 bases fit TRBD1. The CDR3 consists of 18 residues. V was clipped by 6 bases and J by 1 base; unmatched bases: 16. Germline CDR1 reads KGHSH; CDR2 reads LQKENI.

The chain employs TRBV2 and TRBJ2-5; D is possibly TRBD1 or TRBD2 (6 bases each). Germline CDR1 and CDR2: SNHLY and FYNNEI. The CDR3 loop spans 12 amino acids. Trimming cost V 6 bases and J 7 bases, with 12 bases left between them. Here the CDR3 reads CASRLEGGTQYF. As DNA, the CDR3 is TGTGCCAGCAGGTTGGAGGGGGGGACCCAGTACTTC.